Detailed here is one T cell receptor beta chain. Germline loops: CDR1 SNHLY, CDR2 FYNNEI. The CDR3 loop spans 14 amino acids. TCRdb itself ran the RT-PCR reads through MiXCR, one entry per CDR3 protein. Of 650,000 to 800,000 distinct CDR3 sequences in the sample, about 14% are singletons; the top ten hold just over 3.5%. The sequence derives from a female donor in good health, serving as a healthy control. This chain connects TRBV2 to TRBJ2-1; 10 positions match TRBD2. The sample consisted of memory CD4+ T cells from blood. CDR3 sequence (DNA): TGTTCCGATTCTGTGACTAGCGGGTTCCGTGAGCAGTTCTTC. Amino acids: CSDSVTSGFREQFF.